This TCR beta chain was captured in a study of blood T cell repertoires in COVID-19. In the study overall: COVID-19 samples from acute and convalescent phases originated in the United States, Italy and Spain.

The V end lost 5 bases, the J end lost 0 bases, and 12 bases lay between the germline ends. This CDR3 region has 14 residues. CDR1 SGHRS and CDR2 YFSETQ come from the germline V gene. The assay was immunoSEQ multiplex PCR, and TCRdb's table has in-frame clones only and misses some. The table includes 100,000 to 150,000 clones, about 83% detected once. The material sequenced was peripheral blood. This chain uses TRBV5-1 with TRBJ2-7, with a weak D call TRBD2 (6 bases). The receptor was derived from a man aged 60 to 69 with acute or convalescent COVID-19. The CDR3 nucleotides are TGCGCCAGCAGATGGGAGGTGCTCTCCTACGAGCAGTACTTC. Translated: CASRWEVLSYEQYF.